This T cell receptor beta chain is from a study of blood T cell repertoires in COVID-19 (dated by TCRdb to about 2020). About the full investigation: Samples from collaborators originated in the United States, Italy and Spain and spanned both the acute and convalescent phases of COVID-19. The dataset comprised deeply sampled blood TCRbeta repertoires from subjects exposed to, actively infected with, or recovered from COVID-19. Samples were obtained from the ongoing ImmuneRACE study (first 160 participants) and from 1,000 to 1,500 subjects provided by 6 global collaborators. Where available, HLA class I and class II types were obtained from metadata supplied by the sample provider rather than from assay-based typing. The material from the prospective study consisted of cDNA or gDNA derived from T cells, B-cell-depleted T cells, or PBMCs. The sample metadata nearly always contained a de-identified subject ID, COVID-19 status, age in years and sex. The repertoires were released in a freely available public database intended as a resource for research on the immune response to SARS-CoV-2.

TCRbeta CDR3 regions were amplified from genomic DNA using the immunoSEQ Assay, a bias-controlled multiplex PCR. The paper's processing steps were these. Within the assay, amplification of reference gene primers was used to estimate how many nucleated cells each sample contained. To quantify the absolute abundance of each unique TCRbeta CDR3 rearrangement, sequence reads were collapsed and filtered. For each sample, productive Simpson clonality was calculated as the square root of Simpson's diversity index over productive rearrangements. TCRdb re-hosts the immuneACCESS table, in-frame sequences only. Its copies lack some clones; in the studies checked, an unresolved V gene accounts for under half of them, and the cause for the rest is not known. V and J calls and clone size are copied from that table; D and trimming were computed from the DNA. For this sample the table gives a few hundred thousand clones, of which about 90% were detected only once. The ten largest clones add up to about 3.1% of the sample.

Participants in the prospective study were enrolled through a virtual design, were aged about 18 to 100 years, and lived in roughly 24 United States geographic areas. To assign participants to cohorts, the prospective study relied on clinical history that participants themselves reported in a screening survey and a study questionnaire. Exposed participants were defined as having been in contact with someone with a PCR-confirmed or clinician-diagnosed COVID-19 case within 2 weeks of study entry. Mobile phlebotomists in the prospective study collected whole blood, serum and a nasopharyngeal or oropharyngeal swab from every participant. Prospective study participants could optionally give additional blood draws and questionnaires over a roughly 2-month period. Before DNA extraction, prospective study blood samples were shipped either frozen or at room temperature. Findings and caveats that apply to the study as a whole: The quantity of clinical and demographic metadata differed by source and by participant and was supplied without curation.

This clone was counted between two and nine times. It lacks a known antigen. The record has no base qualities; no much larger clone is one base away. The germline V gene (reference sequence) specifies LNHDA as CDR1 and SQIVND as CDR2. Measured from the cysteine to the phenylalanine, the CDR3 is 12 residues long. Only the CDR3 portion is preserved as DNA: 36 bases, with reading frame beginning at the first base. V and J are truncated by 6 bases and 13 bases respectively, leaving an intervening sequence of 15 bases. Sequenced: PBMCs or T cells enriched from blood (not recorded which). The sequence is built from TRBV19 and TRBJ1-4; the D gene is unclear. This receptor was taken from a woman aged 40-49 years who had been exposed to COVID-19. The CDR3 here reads CASSAVREGLFF. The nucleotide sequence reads TGTGCCAGTAGCGCAGTCCGGGAGGGACTGTTTTTT.